This entry lists 2 T cell receptor beta chains sequenced from one sample in a study of regulatory T cells in long-lasting Graves disease. Through Arm-PCR of CDR3 regions and iRepertoire HTBI primers, TCR beta libraries were built. From the multiplex PCR reads, TCRdb called clonotypes with MiXCR, one entry per CDR3 protein. The sample holds a few hundred thousand distinct CDR3 sequences, 13% seen once. Time point given: newly diagnosed GD, antithyroid drugs for less than 3 months. The TCR library was made from RNA extracted from PBMCs. The same sample was also used in a study of T cells in Graves' hyperthyroidism and ophthalmopathy.

The source material was peripheral blood mononuclear cells (PBMCs), sampled at new diagnosis, from a patient treated with antithyroid drugs. These receptors were obtained from a man aged 30 to 45 with Graves disease.

With respect to this clonotype: A much larger clone is a single base away; this may be a read error. This chain joins TRBV12-3 or TRBV12-4 and TRBJ1-4; D gene unclear. The V gene lost 8 bases and the J gene lost 6 bases, with 10 bases spanning the gap. The CDR3 contains 12 residues. The CDR3 sequence is CASRLGDEKLFF. As DNA, the CDR3 is TGTGCCAGCCGGTTGGGCGATGAAAAACTGTTTTTT.

The genes are TRBV19 and TRBJ1-6, with D perhaps TRBD1 (6 bases). CDR3 length: 15 amino acids. V dropped 5 bases and J dropped 5 bases, with 13 bases sitting between them. Germline-derived CDR1 and CDR2 are LNHDA and SQIVND (reference sequence). DNA for the CDR3: TGTGCCAGTAGTGTCTCGACAGGAAATAATTCACCCCTCCACTTT. Translation: CASSVSTGNNSPLHF. The entire variable domain, with the rest obtained from reference TRBV19 and TRBJ1-6, is as follows: DGGITQSPKYLFRKEGQNVTLSCEQNLNHDAMYWYRQDPGQGLRLIYYSQIVNDFQKGDIAEGYSVSREKKESFPLTVTSAQKNPTAFYLCASSVSTGNNSPLHFGNGTRLTVT.